A selection of T cell receptor beta chains follows, all from one sample in a study of OX40 agonist ivuxolimab in advanced cancers. Sequencing used immunoSEQ multiplex PCR; TCRdb keeps in-frame clones, though not all of them. The sample carries 70,000 to 90,000 clones, roughly 80% recorded once. This sample comprised CD4+ or CD8+ T cells sorted from blood, obtained in a trial of the OX40 agonist ivuxolimab. These receptors were taken from an adult with an advanced solid tumor such as melanoma, head and neck, liver or kidney cancer. CDR3s include the opening cysteine and the closing phenylalanine or tryptophan. D genes are given only for firm matches. The size entry is marked missing in some rows and otherwise reads once, few, many or a size class.

d_gene: -; j_gene: TRBJ2-2; v_gene: TRBV18; len: 14; abundance: -; CDR3aa: CASSPLKRTGELFF; CDR3nt: TGTGCCAGCTCACCACTGAAACGAACCGGGGAGCTGTTTTTT
d_gene: -; j_gene: TRBJ2-3; v_gene: TRBV29-1; len: 14; abundance: once; CDR3aa: CSVDLGGVSDTQYF; CDR3nt: TGCAGTGTTGACCTAGGGGGGGTATCAGATACGCAGTATTTT
d_gene: -; j_gene: TRBJ2-3; v_gene: TRBV10-3; len: 14; abundance: -; CDR3aa: CAIKEASGTDTQYF; CDR3nt: TGTGCCATCAAAGAGGCTAGCGGCACAGATACGCAGTATTTT
d_gene: -; j_gene: TRBJ1-5; v_gene: TRBV4-1; len: 13; abundance: -; CDR3aa: CASRRDYNQPQHF; CDR3nt: TGCGCCAGTAGGAGGGACTACAATCAGCCCCAGCATTTT
d_gene: TRBD1; j_gene: TRBJ1-2; v_gene: TRBV30; len: 14; abundance: -; CDR3aa: CAWSVRTGDSGYTF; CDR3nt: TGTGCCTGGAGTGTAAGGACAGGGGACAGTGGCTACACCTTC
d_gene: -; j_gene: TRBJ2-2; v_gene: TRBV9; len: 11; abundance: -; CDR3aa: CASSVGGELFF; CDR3nt: TGTGCCAGCAGCGTAGGGGGGGAGCTGTTTTTT
d_gene: TRBD1; j_gene: TRBJ2-5; v_gene: TRBV7-2; len: 14; abundance: -; CDR3aa: CASSLEQGFGTQYF; CDR3nt: TGTGCCAGCAGCTTAGAACAGGGGTTTGGGACCCAGTACTTC
d_gene: -; j_gene: TRBJ1-2; v_gene: TRBV28; len: 14; abundance: -; CDR3aa: CASSLTGFAYGYTF; CDR3nt: TGTGCCAGCAGTTTAACCGGGTTTGCCTATGGCTACACCTTC
d_gene: -; j_gene: TRBJ1-1; v_gene: TRBV19; len: 10; abundance: -; CDR3aa: CASRGTEAFF; CDR3nt: TGTGCCAGCAGGGGCACTGAAGCTTTCTTT
d_gene: TRBD1; j_gene: TRBJ1-1; v_gene: TRBV19; len: 14; abundance: -; CDR3aa: CASSTGGGGTEAFF; CDR3nt: TGTGCCAGTTCGACAGGGGGCGGGGGCACTGAAGCTTTCTTT
d_gene: TRBD1; j_gene: TRBJ2-5; v_gene: TRBV19; len: 15; abundance: -; CDR3aa: CASSIGDRVPETQYF; CDR3nt: TGTGCCAGTAGTATAGGGGACAGGGTCCCGGAGACCCAGTACTTC
d_gene: -; j_gene: TRBJ2-3; v_gene: TRBV7-6; len: 14; abundance: -; CDR3aa: CASSLSKSTDTQYF; CDR3nt: TGTGCCAGCAGCTTAAGTAAAAGCACAGATACGCAGTATTTT
d_gene: TRBD2; j_gene: TRBJ2-7; v_gene: TRBV30; len: 15; abundance: -; CDR3aa: CAWRYGTSGSGEQYF; CDR3nt: TGTGCCTGGAGATACGGGACTAGCGGGAGTGGGGAGCAGTACTTC
d_gene: TRBD1; j_gene: TRBJ1-2; v_gene: TRBV5-5; len: 14; abundance: -; CDR3aa: CASSLVAGGNGYTF; CDR3nt: TGTGCCAGCAGCTTGGTGGCAGGGGGTAATGGCTACACCTTC
d_gene: -; j_gene: TRBJ1-3; v_gene: TRBV27; len: 13; abundance: -; CDR3aa: CASSGGPGNTIYF; CDR3nt: TGTGCCAGCAGCGGGGGGCCTGGAAACACCATATATTTT
d_gene: TRBD2; j_gene: TRBJ2-7; v_gene: TRBV5-4; len: 15; abundance: -; CDR3aa: CASSPTLRGAGEQYF; CDR3nt: TGTGCCAGCAGCCCGACTTTGCGGGGGGCCGGCGAGCAGTACTTC
d_gene: -; j_gene: TRBJ1-3; v_gene: TRBV2; len: 14; abundance: -; CDR3aa: CASSEWSFGNTIYF; CDR3nt: TGTGCCAGCAGTGAATGGAGCTTCGGAAACACCATATATTTT